The rows below give T cell receptor beta chains drawn from one sample of a study of CD4 T cell repertoires in COVID-19. The assay was immunoSEQ multiplex PCR, and TCRdb's table has in-frame clones only and misses some. In the table there are 65,000 to 95,000 clones, 83% of which are singletons. This specimen was CD4+ T cells from peripheral blood, taken after recovery from COVID-19. Every receptor here comes from a human donor who had COVID-19. CDR3s include the opening cysteine and the closing phenylalanine or tryptophan. Fields, in order: clone size, D gene, J gene, V gene, CDR3 DNA, CDR3 protein. The D gene is left open where the match is weak. The size entry is marked missing in some rows and otherwise reads once, few, many or a size class.

NA | TRBD1 | TRBJ1-1 | TRBV7-9 | TGTGCCAGCAGCTTCGGGACAGGGGGAAACGCTGAAGCTTTCTTT | CASSFGTGGNAEAFF
few | TRBD1 | TRBJ1-2 | TRBV5-6 | TGTGCCAGCAGCATTTTACCCCTTTTGGAGGGGGCTCCGGGCTACACCTTC | CASSILPLLEGAPGYTF
NA | NA | TRBJ2-7 | TRBV20-1 | TGCAGTGCCCAGGGATCCTACGAGCAGTACTTC | CSAQGSYEQYF
NA | TRBD1 | TRBJ2-1 | TRBV5-1 | TGCGCCAGCAGCCATTCGACAGGGTCGGACTACAATGAGCAGTTCTTC | CASSHSTGSDYNEQFF
NA | TRBD1 | TRBJ2-7 | TRBV5-1 | TGCGCCAGCAGCCCAGGGACAGGGAAGCAAGAGCAGTACTTC | CASSPGTGKQEQYF
NA | NA | TRBJ2-7 | TRBV7-2 | TGTGCCAGCAGCTATCGATGGACCTACGAGCAGTACTTC | CASSYRWTYEQYF
NA | TRBD1 | TRBJ1-2 | TRBV11-2 | TGTGCCAGCAGCTTAGTGAGAGGGACAGGGGATGGCTACACCTTC | CASSLVRGTGDGYTF
NA | NA | TRBJ2-5 | TRBV7-9 | TGTGCCAGCAGCCAAGTCCGAGAGACCCAGTACTTC | CASSQVRETQYF
NA | TRBD1 | TRBJ1-2 | TRBV10-3 | TGTGCCATCAGTGAGGGACAGGGGTTCAACTATGGCTACACCTTC | CAISEGQGFNYGYTF
NA | NA | TRBJ1-1 | TRBV28 | TGTGCCAGCAGTGGGGCAGGGCGGCGGAACACTGAAGCTTTCTTT | CASSGAGRRNTEAFF
NA | NA | TRBJ2-6 | TRBV29-1 | TGCAGCGTTGTAATCTATGGCTCTGGGGCCAACGTCCTGACTTTC | CSVVIYGSGANVLTF
NA | TRBD1 | TRBJ1-2 | TRBV5-4 | TGTGCCAGCAGCTCGAGACCCGGGACAGCTTCCTATGGCTACACCTTC | CASSSRPGTASYGYTF
NA | NA | TRBJ1-1 | TRBV3-1/TRBV3-2 | TGTGCCAGCAGCCAAGCGACCCCTGGGCGTAAAGCTTTCTTT | CASSQATPGRKAFF
NA | NA | TRBJ2-7 | TRBV21-1 | TGTGCCAGTCTCCGAGCAGCGGCCCTCTACGAGCAGTACTTC | CASLRAAALYEQYF